This T cell receptor (beta chain) was identified in a study of tissue T cells after allogeneic stem cell transplantation. Trimming cost V 7 bases and J 10 bases, with 21 bases left between them. CDR3 length: 15 amino acids. CDR1 is KGHDR and CDR2 is SFDVKD in the germline V gene. Assay: immunoSEQ multiplex PCR; the TCRdb copy retains only in-frame clones and omits some. Among about 12,000 clones listed, around 70% were seen once. The specimen was tissue from the right colon, collected at autopsy. V usage is TRBV24-1 and J usage is TRBJ2-2; D gene unclear. The receptor comes from a woman between 18 and 55 years old with breast cancer. The CDR3: CATSDNRRASEELFF. The CDR3 region has the DNA TGTGCCACCAGCGACAACCGACGTGCCTCAGAGGAGCTGTTTTTT.